A single sample is the source of the 5 T cell receptor beta chains below, sequenced in a study of CD8+CD57+ T cells in acquired aplastic anemia. Genomic DNA was employed as the template in profiling TCR beta VDJ and CDR3. TCRdb redid the calling of the reads with MiXCR, one entry per CDR3 protein. The table includes under 200,000 distinct CDR3 sequences, about 45% detected once. It was patients with CD8+CD57+ cell expansion by flow cytometry who were chosen for sequencing. Sequenced: sorted CD4+, CD8+, or CD8+CD57+ T cells (not recorded which) from PBMCs. The source of these receptors is a human donor with aplastic anemia.

Many counts were recorded for this clonotype. This chain links TRBV12-3 or TRBV12-4 with TRBJ2-5, with a possible D match to TRBD1 (6 bases). V lost 6 bases and J lost 7, with 24 bases in between. The CDR3 length is 16 residues. CDR3 sequence: CASSSTVTGYEGTQYF. The CDR3 DNA reads as TGTGCCAGCAGCTCGACCGTAACAGGGTACGAGGGGACCCAGTACTTC.

For this clonotype: A clone one base away is much larger, so this may be a read error. The rearrangement joins TRBV11-3 to TRBJ2-7, with D possibly TRBD1 on 6 matching bases. The CDR3 has 14 residues. CDR1 is SGHNT, CDR2 YENEEA, per germline. Written as DNA, the CDR3 is TGTGCCAGCAGCTTAGCGGCCAGGGGTTACGAGCAGTGCTTC. The encoded protein is CASSLAARGYEQCF.

This clonotype showed up just a few times. The chain carries TRBV7-9 and TRBJ2-5, with TRBD1 identical over 7 bases. After removal of 5 bases from V and 2 bases from J, the junction contained 8 bases not matched to a gene. The CDR3 runs to 15 residues. The V gene's germline CDR1 is SEHNR and CDR2 FQNEAQ (reference sequence). CDR3 protein: CASSMEGTAQETQYF. CDR3 bases: TGTGCCAGCAGCATGGAAGGGACAGCTCAAGAGACCCAGTACTTC. The full variable domain, rest sourced from reference TRBV7-9 and TRBJ2-5, is DTGVSQNPRHKITKRGQNVTFRCDPISEHNRLYWYRQTLGQGPEFLTYFQNEAQLEKSRLLSDRFSAERPKGSFSTLEIQRTEQGDSAMYLCASSMEGTAQETQYFGPGTRLLVL.

The chain carries TRBV2 and TRBJ2-7, with D uncertain. Germline values: CDR1 SNHLY, CDR2 FYNNEI. V lost 4 bases and J lost 3, with 7 bases in between. This CDR3 spans 12 amino acids. CDR3 residues: CASSVYSYEQYF. CDR3 sequence (DNA): TGTGCCAGCAGTGTCTACAGCTACGAGCAGTACTTC.

This clonotype was counted many times. The chain has TRBV9 and TRBJ1-6; 10 bases agree with TRBD1. V dropped 4 bases and J dropped 10; count of bases not matched to a gene: 5. Germline V lookup: CDR1 SGDLS, CDR2 YYNGEE. This CDR3 contains 14 residues. The CDR3 spells CASSPGTGVSPLHF. The CDR3 nucleotides read TGTGCCAGCAGCCCCGGGACAGGGGTGTCACCCCTCCACTTT.